A selection of T cell receptor beta chains follows, all from one sample in a study of blood T cell repertoires in COVID-19. Assay used: immunoSEQ multiplex PCR; TCRdb lists only in-frame clones, some missing. Among 210,000 or so clones listed, about 77% were seen once. Source material: peripheral blood. Every receptor here comes from an elderly woman with active or convalescent COVID-19. Each CDR3 is given without its conserved first and last residue.

V	CDR3
TRBV7-9	ASSSDRKAF
TRBV6-5	ASSGFRESYEQY
TRBV6-5	ASSSKIRGLNHEQF
TRBV5-1	ASSSGDVNQPQH
TRBV21-1	ATEGGCHYGYT
TRBV28	ASSLTFNEQF
TRBV27	ASSFREPVYGYT
TRBV3-1/TRBV3-2	ASSQQGMSGYT
TRBV5-1	ASSFSTGLAGVSYNEQF
TRBV29-1	SVGRAGANVLT
TRBV5-4	ASTPSALAASTDTQY
TRBV29-1	SVEVSSDTQY
TRBV13	ASSFSADTQY
TRBV4-2	ASSQDRLAYNEQF
TRBV12-3/TRBV12-4	ASSYSAYEQY
TRBV10-3	AISESIGLAGDTDTQY
TRBV7-9	ASSLLTGSPYEQY
TRBV4-1	ASSQDSEYTEAF
TRBV7-8	ASSYGQRNEKLF
TRBV5-6	ASSFLPGTNYGYT
TRBV5-1	ASSLTGQSEAF
TRBV2	ASSISGGVNTGELF
TRBV5-1	ASSSTSGGGADTQY
TRBV19	ASSILAGGNEQF
TRBV9	ASSVGVVWTGVQETQY
TRBV5-1	ASSLRPGQGVHEQY
TRBV5-1	ASSWIRDTETYNEQF